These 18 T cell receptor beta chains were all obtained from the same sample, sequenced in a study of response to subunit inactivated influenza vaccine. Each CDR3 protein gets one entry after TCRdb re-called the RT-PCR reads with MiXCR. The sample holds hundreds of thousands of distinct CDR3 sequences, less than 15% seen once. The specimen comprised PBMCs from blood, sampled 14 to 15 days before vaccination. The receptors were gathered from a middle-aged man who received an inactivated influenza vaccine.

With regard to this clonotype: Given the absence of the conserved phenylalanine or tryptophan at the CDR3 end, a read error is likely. The chain's CDR3 is CASSPQGNEQYL. The DNA for the CDR3 is TGTGCCAGCAGTCCTCAGGGTAACGAGCAGTACTTA. This rearrangement joins TRBV6-5 to TRBJ2-7; the D gene is possibly TRBD1 (5 bases). The germline CDR1 and CDR2 sequences are MNHEY and SVGAGI. Trimming took off 5 bases at V and 5 bases at J, with 10 bases between the two ends. The CDR3 length is 12 residues.

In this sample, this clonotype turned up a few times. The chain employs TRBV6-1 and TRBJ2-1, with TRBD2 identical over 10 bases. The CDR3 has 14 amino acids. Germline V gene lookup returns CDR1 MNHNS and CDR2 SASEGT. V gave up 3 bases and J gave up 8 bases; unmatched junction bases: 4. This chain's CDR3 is CASSEGLAIYEQFF. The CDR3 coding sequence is TGTGCCAGCAGTGAGGGACTAGCGATATATGAGCAGTTCTTC.

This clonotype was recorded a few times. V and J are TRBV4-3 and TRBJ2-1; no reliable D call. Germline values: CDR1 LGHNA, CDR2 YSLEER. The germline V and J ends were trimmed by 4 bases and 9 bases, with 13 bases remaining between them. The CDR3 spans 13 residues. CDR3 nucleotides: TGCGCCAGCAGCCGTTCAGGTCTGACTGAGCAGTTCTTC. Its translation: CASSRSGLTEQFF.

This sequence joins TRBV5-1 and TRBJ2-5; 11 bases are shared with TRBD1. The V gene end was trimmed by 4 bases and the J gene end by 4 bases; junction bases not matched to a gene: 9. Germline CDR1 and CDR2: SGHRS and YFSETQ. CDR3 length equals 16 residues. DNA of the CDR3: TGCGCCAGCAGCCTGTCGGGACAGGGGGGCGGAGAGACCCAGTACTTC. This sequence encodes CASSLSGQGGGETQYF.

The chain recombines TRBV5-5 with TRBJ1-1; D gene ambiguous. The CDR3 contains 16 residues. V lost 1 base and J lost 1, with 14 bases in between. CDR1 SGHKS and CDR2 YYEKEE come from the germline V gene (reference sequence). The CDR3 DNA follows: TGTGCCAGCAGCTTGACTTCTTGGCAGTCGAACACTGAAGCTTTCTTT. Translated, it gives CASSLTSWQSNTEAFF.

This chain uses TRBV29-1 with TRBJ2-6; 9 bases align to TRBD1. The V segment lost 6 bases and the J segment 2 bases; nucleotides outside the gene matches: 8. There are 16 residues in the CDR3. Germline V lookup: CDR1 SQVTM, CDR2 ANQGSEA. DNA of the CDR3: TGCAGCGTGACCCGGACAGGGGTCACTGGGGCCAACGTCCTGACTTTC. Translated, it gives CSVTRTGVTGANVLTF.

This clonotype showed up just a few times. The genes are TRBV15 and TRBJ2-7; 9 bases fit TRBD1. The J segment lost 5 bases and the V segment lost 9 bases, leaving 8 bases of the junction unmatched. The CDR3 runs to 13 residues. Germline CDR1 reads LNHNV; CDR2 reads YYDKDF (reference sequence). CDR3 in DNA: TGTGCCACGAGTCGGGACAGGGTCCACGAGCAGTACTTC. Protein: CATSRDRVHEQYF.

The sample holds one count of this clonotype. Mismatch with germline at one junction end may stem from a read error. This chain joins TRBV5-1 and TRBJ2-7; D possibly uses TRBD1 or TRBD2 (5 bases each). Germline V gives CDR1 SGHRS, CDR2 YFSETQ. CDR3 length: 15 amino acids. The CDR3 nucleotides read TGCGCCAGCAGTTTAGCGATGGGGCGCTCCTACGAGCAGAACTTC. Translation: CASSLAMGRSYEQNF. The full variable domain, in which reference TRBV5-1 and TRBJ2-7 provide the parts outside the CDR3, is KAGVTQTPRYLIKTRGQQVTLSCSPISGHRSVSWYQQTPGQGLQFLFEYFSETQRNKGNFPGRFSGRQFSNSRSEMNVSTLELGDSALYLCASSLAMGRSYEQNFGPGTRLTVT.

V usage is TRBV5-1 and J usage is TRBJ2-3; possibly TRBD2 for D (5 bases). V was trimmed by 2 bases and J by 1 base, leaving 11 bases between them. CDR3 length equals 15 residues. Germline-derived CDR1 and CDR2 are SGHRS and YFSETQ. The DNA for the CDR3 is TGCGCCAGCAGCTTTCTGGGGAGACGCACAGATACGCAGTATTTT. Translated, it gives CASSFLGRRTDTQYF.

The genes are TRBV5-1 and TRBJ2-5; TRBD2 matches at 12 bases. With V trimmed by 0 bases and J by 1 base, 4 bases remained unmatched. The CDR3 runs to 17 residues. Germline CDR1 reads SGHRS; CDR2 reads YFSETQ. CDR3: CASSLGPTSGGQETQYF. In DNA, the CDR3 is TGCGCCAGCAGCTTGGGCCCGACTAGCGGGGGCCAAGAGACCCAGTACTTC.

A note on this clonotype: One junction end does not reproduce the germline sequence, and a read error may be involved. Here the CDR3 reads CVSSEGGGIDGYTF. As DNA, the CDR3 is TGTGTCAGCAGTGAAGGGGGAGGGATAGATGGCTACACCTTC. The V and J genes are TRBV6-1 and TRBJ1-2; D is perhaps TRBD1 (6 bases). CDR1 MNHNS and CDR2 SASEGT come from the germline V gene. This CDR3 comprises 14 residues.

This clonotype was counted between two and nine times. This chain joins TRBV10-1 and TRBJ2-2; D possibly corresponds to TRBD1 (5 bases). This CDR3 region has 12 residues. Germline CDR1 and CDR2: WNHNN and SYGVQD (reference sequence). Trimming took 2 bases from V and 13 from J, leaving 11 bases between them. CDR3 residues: CASSEQGRRLFF. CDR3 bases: TGCGCCAGCAGTGAGCAGGGTCGGAGGCTGTTTTTT.

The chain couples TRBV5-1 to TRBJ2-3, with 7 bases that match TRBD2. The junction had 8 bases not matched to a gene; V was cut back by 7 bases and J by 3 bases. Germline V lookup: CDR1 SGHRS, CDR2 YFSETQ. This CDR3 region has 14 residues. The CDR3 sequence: CASRSRLATDTQYF. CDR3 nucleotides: TGCGCCAGCCGATCTCGACTAGCAACAGATACGCAGTATTTT.

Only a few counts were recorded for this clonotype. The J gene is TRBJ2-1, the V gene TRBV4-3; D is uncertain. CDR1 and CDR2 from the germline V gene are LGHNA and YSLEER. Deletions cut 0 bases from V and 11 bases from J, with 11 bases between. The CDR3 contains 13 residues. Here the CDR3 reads CASSQDKGWKQFF. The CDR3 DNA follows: TGCGCCAGCAGCCAAGATAAAGGATGGAAGCAGTTCTTC.

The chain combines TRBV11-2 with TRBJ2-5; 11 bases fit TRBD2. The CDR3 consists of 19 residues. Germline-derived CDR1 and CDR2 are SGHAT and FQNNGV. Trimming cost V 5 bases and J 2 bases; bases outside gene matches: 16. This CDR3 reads CASSPKRLASGRWQETQYF. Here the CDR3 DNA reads TGTGCCAGCAGCCCAAAGAGGTTGGCTAGCGGGAGGTGGCAAGAGACCCAGTACTTC.

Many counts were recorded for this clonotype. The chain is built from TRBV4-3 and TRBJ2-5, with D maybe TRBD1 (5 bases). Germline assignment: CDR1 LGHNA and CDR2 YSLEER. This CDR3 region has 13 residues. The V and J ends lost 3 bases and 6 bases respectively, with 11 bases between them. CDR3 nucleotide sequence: TGCGCCAGCAGCCATGGCAGGGAACAGACCCAGTACTTC. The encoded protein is CASSHGREQTQYF.

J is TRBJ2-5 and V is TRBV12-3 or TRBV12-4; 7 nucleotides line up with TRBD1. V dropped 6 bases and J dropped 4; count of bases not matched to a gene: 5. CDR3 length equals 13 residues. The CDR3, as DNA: TGTGCCAGCAGCTATGACAGGGTAGAGACCCAGTACTTC. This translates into CASSYDRVETQYF.

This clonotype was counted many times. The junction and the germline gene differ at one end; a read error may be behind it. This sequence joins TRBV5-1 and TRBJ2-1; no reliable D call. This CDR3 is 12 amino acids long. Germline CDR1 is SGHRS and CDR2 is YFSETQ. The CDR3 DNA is TGTGCCAGCAGCTTAGGCTCAGATGAGCAGTTCTTC. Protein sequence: CASSLGSDEQFF.